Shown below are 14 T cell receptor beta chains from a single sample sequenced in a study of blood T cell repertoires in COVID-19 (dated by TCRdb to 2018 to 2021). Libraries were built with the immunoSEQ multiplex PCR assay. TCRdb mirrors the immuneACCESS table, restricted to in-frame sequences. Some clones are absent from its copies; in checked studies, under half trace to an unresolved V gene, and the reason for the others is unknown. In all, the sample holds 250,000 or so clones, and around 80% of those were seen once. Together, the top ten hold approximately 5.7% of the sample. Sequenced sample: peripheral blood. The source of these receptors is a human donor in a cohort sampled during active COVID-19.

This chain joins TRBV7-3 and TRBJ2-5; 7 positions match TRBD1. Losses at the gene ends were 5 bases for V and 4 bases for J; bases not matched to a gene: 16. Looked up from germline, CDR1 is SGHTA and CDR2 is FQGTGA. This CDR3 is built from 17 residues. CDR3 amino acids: CASSPDPRTTGSETQYF. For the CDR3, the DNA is TGTGCCAGCAGCCCCGATCCCCGAACGACAGGGTCAGAGACCCAGTACTTC.

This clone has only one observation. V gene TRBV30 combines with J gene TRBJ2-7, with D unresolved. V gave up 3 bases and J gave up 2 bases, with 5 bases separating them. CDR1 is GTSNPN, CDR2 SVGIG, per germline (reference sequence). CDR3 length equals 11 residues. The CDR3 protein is CAWRSAYEQYF. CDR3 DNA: TGTGCCTGGAGATCCGCCTACGAGCAGTACTTC.

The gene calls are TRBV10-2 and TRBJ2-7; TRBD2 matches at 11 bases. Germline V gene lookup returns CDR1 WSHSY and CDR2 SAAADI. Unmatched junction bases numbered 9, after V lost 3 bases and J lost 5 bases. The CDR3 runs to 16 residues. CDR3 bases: TGCGCCAGCAGTGAACCTGGACTAGCGGGTTCGGACGAGCAGTACTTC. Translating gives CASSEPGLAGSDEQYF.

The CDR3 sequence is CAWSIVTILGDSGANVLTF. CDR3 bases: TGTGCCTGGAGTATCGTGACGATTCTCGGGGACTCTGGGGCCAACGTCCTGACTTTC. The V call is TRBV30, the J call TRBJ2-6; tentative D call: TRBD2 (5 bases). V was clipped by 2 bases and J by 0 bases, with 20 bases between them. The germline V gene has CDR1 GTSNPN and CDR2 SVGIG (reference sequence). The CDR3 consists of 19 residues. The variable domain in full, with the rest retrieved from reference TRBV30 and TRBJ2-6, is SQTIHQWPATLVQPVGSPLSLECTVEGTSNPNLYWYRQAAGRGLQLLFYSVGIGQISSEVPQNLSASRPQDRQFILSSKKLLLSDSGFYLCAWSIVTILGDSGANVLTFGAGSRLTVL.

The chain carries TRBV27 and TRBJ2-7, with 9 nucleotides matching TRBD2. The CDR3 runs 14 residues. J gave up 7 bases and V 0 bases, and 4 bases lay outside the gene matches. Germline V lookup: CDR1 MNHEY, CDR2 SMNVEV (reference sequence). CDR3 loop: CASSLSGLAGEQYF. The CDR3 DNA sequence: TGTGCCAGCAGTTTATCGGGACTAGCTGGGGAGCAGTACTTC.

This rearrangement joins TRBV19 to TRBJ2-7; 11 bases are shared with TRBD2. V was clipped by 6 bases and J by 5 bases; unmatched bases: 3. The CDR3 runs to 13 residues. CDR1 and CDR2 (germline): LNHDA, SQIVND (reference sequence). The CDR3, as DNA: TGTGCCAGTAGAGGGACTAGCGGAGACGAGCAGTACTTC. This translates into CASRGTSGDEQYF.

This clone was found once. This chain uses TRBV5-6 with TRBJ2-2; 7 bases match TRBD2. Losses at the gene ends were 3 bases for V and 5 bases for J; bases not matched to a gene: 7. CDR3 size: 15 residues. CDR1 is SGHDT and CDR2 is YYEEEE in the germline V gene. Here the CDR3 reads CASSSGLVGTGELFF. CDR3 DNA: TGTGCCAGCAGCTCTGGACTAGTGGGGACCGGGGAGCTGTTTTTT.

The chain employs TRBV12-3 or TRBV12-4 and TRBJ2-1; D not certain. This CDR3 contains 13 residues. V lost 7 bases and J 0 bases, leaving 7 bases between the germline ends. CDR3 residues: CASTDNSYNEQFF. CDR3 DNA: TGTGCCAGCACAGACAACTCCTACAATGAGCAGTTCTTC.

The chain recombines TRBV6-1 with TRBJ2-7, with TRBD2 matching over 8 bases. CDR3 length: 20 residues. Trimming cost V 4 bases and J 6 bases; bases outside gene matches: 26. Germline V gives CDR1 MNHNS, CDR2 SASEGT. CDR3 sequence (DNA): TGTGCCAGCAGTGTTAAAGGCTTGAGTACCGTAGCGGGGCCCTTTTTCGAGCAGTACTTC. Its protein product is CASSVKGLSTVAGPFFEQYF.

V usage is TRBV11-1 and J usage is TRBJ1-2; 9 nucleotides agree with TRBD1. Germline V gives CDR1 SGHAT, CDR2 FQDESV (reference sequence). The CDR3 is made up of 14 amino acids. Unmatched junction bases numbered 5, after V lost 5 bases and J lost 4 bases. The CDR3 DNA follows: TGTGCCAGCAGCCCGGACAGGGGCCCCTATGGCTACACCTTC. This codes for CASSPDRGPYGYTF.

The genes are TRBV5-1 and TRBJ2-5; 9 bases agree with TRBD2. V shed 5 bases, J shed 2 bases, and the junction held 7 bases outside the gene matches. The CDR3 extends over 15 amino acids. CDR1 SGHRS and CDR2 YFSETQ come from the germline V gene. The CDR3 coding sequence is TGCGCCAGCAGAATGGCGGGGGGGCCTCAAGAGACCCAGTACTTC. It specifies CASRMAGGPQETQYF.

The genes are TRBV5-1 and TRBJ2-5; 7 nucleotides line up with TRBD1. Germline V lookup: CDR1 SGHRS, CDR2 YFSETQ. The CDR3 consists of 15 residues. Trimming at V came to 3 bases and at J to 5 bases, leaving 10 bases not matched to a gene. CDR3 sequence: CASSSRDRESETQYF. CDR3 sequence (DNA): TGCGCCAGCAGCTCCCGAGACAGGGAGTCGGAGACCCAGTACTTC.

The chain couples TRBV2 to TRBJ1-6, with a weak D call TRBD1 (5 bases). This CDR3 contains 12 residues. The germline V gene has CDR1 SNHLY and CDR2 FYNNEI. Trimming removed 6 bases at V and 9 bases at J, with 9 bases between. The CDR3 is CASRDTTSPLHF. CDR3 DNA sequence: TGTGCCAGCAGGGACACAACTTCACCCCTCCACTTT.

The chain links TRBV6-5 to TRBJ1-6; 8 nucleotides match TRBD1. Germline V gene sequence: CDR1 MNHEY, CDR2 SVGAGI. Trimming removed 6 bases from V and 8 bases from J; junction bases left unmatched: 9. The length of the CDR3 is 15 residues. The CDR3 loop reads CASSGTGTGDSPLHF. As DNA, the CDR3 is TGTGCCAGCAGCGGAACCGGGACAGGCGATTCACCCCTCCACTTT.